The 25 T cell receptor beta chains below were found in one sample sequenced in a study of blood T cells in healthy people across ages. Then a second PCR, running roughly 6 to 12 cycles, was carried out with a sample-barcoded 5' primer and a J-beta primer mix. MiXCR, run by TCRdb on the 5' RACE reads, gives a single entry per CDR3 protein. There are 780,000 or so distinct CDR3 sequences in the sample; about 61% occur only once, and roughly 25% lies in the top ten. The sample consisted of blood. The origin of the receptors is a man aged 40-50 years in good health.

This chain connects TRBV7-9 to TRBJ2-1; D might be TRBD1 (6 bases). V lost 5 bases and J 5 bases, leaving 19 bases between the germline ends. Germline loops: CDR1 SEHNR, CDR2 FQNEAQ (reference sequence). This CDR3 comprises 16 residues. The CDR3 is CASSETTTGWNNEQFF. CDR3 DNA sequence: TGTGCCAGCAGCGAAACTACCACAGGGTGGAACAATGAGCAGTTCTTC.

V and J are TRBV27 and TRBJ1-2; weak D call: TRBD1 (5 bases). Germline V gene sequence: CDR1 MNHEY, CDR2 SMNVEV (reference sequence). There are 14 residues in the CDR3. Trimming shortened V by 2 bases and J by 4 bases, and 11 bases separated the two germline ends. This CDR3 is CASSLGAGGYGYTF. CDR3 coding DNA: TGTGCCAGCAGTTTAGGGGCGGGGGGCTATGGCTACACCTTC.

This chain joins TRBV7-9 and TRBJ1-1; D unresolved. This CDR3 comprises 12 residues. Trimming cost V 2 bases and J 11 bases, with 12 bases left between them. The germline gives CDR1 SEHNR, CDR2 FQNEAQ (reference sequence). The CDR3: CASSLRSELAFF. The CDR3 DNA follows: TGTGCCAGCAGCTTACGATCGGAGTTGGCTTTCTTT.

As DNA, the CDR3 is TGTGCCAGCTCGCCGATTGGGGGCCTCTCCCAAACAGATACGCAGTATTTT. This translates into CASSPIGGLSQTDTQYF. The chain carries TRBV18 and TRBJ2-3, with a possible D match to TRBD1 (6 bases). The V gene lost 6 bases and the J gene lost 3 bases, with 22 bases spanning the gap. The CDR3 totals 17 residues. Germline V lookup: CDR1 KGHSH, CDR2 LQKENI.

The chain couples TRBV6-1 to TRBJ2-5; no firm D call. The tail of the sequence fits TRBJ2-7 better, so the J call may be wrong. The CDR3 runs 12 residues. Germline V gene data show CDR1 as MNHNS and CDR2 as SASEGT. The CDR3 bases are TGTGCCATCGTCGGGCGCTTCTACGAGCAGTACTTC. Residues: CAIVGRFYEQYF.

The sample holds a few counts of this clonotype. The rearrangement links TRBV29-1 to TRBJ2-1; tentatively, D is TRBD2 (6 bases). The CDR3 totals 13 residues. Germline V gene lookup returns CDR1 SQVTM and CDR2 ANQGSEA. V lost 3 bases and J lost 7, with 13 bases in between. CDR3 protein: CSVDSSGRNEQFF. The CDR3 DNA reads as TGCAGCGTTGATTCCTCCGGGAGAAATGAGCAGTTCTTC.

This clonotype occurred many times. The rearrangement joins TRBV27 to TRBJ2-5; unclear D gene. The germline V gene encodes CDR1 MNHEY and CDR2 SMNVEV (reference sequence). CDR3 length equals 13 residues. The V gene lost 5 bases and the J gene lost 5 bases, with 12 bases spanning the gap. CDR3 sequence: CASSVISRETQYF. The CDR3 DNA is TGTGCCAGCAGTGTAATTAGTCGGGAGACCCAGTACTTC.

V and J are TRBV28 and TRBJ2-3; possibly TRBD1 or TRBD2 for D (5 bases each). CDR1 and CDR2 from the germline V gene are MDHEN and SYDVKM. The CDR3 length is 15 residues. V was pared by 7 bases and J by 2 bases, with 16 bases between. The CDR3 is CASIKGTYLTDTQYF. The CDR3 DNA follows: TGTGCCAGCATAAAGGGGACCTACCTCACAGATACGCAGTATTTT. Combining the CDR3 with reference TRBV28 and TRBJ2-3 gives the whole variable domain DVKVTQSSRYLVKRTGEKVFLECVQDMDHENMFWYRQDPGLGLRLIYFSYDVKMKEKGDIPEGYSVSREKKERFSLILESASTNQTSMYLCASIKGTYLTDTQYFGPGTRLTVL.

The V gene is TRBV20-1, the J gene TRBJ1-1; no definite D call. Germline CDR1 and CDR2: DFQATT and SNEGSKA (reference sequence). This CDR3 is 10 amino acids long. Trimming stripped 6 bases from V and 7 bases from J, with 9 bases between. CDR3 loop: CSAPTYEAFF. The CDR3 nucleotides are TGCAGTGCCCCTACCTATGAAGCTTTCTTT.

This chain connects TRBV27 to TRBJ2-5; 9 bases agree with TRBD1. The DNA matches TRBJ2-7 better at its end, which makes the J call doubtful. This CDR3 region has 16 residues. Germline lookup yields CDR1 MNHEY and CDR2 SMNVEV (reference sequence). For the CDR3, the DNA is TGTGCCAGCAGTCATCCCTCCGGGACAGGGTCAGGCGAGCAGTACTTC. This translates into CASSHPSGTGSGEQYF.

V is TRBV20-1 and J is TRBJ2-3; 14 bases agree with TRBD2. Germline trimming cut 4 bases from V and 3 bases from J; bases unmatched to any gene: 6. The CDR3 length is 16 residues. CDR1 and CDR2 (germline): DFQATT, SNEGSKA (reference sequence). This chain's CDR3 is CSATRLAGGATDTQYF. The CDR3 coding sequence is TGCAGTGCTACTAGACTAGCGGGGGGGGCAACAGATACGCAGTATTTT.

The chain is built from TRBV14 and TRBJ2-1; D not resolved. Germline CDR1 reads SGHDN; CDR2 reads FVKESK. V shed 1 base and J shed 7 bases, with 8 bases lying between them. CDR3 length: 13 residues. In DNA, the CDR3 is TGTGCCAGCAGCCAAGTTCTGCGGAATGAGCAGTTCTTC. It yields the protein CASSQVLRNEQFF.

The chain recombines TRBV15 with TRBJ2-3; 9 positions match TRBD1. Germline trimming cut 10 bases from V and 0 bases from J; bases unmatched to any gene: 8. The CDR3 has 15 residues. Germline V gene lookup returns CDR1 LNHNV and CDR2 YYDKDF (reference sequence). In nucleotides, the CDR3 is TGTGCCAGCGCGTCCGGGACAGGGAGCACAGATACGCAGTATTTT. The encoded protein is CASASGTGSTDTQYF.

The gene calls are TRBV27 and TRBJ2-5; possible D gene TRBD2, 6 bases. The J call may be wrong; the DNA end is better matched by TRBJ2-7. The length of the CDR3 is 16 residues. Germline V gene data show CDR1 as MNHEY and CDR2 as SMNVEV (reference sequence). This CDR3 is CASNKVGADGGYEQYF. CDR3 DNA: TGTGCCAGCAACAAAGTTGGGGCGGACGGGGGCTACGAGCAGTACTTC.

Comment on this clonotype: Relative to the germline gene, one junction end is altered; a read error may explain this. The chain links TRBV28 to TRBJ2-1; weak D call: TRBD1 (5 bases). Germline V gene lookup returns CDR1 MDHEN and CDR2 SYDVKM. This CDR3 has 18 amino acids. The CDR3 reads CASSLLLRQWSSYNEQLF. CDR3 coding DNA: TGTGCCAGCAGTTTATTATTGAGACAGTGGAGCTCCTACAATGAGCAGTTGTTC.

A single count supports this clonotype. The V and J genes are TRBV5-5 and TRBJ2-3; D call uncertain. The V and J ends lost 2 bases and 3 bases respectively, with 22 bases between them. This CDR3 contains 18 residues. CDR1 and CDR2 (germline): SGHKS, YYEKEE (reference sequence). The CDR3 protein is CASSLNSRFTLGTDTQYF. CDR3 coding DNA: TGTGCCAGCAGCTTAAATTCCCGCTTCACCCTGGGTACAGATACGCAGTATTTT.

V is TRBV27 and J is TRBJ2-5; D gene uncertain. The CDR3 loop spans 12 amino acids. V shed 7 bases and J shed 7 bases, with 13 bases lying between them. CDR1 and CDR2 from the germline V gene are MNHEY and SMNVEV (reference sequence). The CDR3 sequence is CASTTMSGTQYF. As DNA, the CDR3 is TGTGCCAGCACCACCATGTCTGGGACCCAGTACTTC.

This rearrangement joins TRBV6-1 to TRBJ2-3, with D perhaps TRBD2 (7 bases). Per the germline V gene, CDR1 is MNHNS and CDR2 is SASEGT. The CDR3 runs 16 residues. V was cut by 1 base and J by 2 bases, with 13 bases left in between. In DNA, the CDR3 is TGTGCCAGCAGTGAAGTCGGGGGGCGGGCCACAGATACGCAGTATTTT. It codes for CASSEVGGRATDTQYF.

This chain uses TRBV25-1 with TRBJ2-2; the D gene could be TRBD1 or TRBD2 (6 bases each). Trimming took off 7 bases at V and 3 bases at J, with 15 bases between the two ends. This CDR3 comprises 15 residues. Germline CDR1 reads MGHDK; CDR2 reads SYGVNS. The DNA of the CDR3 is TGTGCCAGCAAGTTGGGGGGCGGACACACCGGGGAGCTGTTTTTT. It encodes CASKLGGGHTGELFF.

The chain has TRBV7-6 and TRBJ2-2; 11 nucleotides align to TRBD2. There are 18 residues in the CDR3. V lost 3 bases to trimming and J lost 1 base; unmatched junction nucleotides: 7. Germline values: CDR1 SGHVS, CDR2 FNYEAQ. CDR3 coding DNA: TGTGCCAGCAGCTTCGTAGCGGGAGGGCCGGGGAACACCGGGGAGCTGTTTTTT. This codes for CASSFVAGGPGNTGELFF.

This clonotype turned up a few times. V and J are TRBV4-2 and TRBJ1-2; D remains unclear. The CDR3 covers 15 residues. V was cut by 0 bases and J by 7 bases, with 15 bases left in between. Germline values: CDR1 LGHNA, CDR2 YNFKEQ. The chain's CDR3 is CASSQDLSSESGYTF. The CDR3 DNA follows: TGTGCCAGCAGCCAAGATCTCAGCTCGGAGTCTGGCTACACCTTC.

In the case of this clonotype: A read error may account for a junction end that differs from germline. CDR3 nucleotide sequence: TGTGCCGGCAGCGGGACTAGCGGGAGTAGTTGGGAGCTGTTTTTT. Translated, it gives CAGSGTSGSSWELFF. V is TRBV7-2 and J is TRBJ2-2, with TRBD2 identical over 14 bases. The V gene's germline CDR1 is SGHTA and CDR2 FQGNSA. The CDR3 extends over 15 amino acids.

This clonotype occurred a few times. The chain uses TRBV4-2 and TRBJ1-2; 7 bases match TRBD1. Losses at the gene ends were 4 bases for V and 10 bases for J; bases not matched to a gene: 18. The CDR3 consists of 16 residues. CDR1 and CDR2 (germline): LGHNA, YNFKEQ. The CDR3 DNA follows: TGTGCCAGCAGCCCGATCCCCACAGGGGAGTGGATCCACTACACCTTC. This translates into CASSPIPTGEWIHYTF.

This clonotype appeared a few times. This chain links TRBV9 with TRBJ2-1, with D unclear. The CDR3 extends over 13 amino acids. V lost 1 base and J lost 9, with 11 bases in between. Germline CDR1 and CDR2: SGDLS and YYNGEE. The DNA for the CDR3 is TGTGCCAGCAGCGTATGGACGATAAGTGAGCAGTTCTTC. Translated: CASSVWTISEQFF.

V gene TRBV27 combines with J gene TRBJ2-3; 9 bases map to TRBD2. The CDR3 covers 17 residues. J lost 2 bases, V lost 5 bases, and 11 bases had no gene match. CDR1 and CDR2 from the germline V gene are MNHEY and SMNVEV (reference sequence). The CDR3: CASSPGVAGDLTDTQYF. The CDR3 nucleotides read TGTGCCAGCAGTCCCGGGGTAGCGGGAGACCTCACAGATACGCAGTATTTT.